This TCR beta chain was retrieved from a study of blood T cell repertoires in COVID-19. At the level of the study: Two negative PCRs, clearance, or symptom resolution had been documented for recovered Cohort 3 donors. Sites across the United States, Italy and Spain contributed samples from acute and convalescent COVID-19.

The germline CDR1 and CDR2 sequences are ENHRY and SYGVKD. The length of the CDR3 is 13 residues. The V end was cut by 5 bases, the J end by 0 bases, with 8 bases between. Cohorts were determined from participant-reported clinical history. As processed by the authors: Estimated nucleated cell counts came from reference gene primer amplification. TCRdb's copy holds only in-frame clones and misses some; the assay was immunoSEQ multiplex PCR. V, J and clone size are those of that table, while D and trimming were read from the DNA. The profile shows roughly 200,000 clones, roughly nine tenths of them singletons.

This receptor was taken from a woman aged 45-59 years in a cohort exposed to, infected with or recovered from COVID-19 (not recorded which). The sample comprised PBMCs or T cells enriched from blood (not recorded which). This rearrangement joins TRBV10-3 to TRBJ2-7, with D possibly matching TRBD1 (6 bases). The CDR3 sequence: CAISWDTSYEQYF. The CDR3, as DNA: TGTGCCATCAGTTGGGACACCTCCTACGAGCAGTACTTC.